This entry features one T cell receptor (beta chain) sequence. The data were taken from a study of blood T cell repertoires in COVID-19. Study summary: T cells, B-cell-depleted T cells, or PBMCs supplied cDNA or gDNA.

Original processing methods: Scientists estimated how many nucleated cells there were by amplifying reference gene primers. The protocol was immunoSEQ multiplex PCR, while the TCRdb copy is restricted to in-frame clones and leaves out a portion. V, J and clone size are taken as reported in that table, and D and trimming were inferred from the DNA itself. This table has roughly 140,000 clones, 75% to 85% appearing once. The CDR3 extends over 15 amino acids. Germline lookup yields CDR1 MNHEY and CDR2 SVGAGI. J was trimmed by 2 bases and V by 6 bases; bases with no gene match: 6. This chain links TRBV6-5 with TRBJ2-3; TRBD2 matches 9 bases. The sample comprised peripheral blood. The sequence was obtained from a man aged 60 to 75 with active or convalescent COVID-19. CDR3 DNA: TGTGCCAGCAGGCTAGCGGGGACTCTCACAGATACGCAGTATTTT. It codes for CASRLAGTLTDTQYF.